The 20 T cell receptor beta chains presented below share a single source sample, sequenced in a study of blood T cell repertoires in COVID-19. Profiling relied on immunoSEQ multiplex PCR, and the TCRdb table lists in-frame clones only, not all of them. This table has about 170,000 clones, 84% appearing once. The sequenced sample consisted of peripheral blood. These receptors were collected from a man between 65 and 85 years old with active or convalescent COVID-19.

CDR3 bases: TGTGCCAGCAGCTTGACAGTTGAAAAACTGTTTTTT. Amino acid sequence: CASSLTVEKLFF. The chain combines TRBV11-2 with TRBJ1-4; possible D gene TRBD1, 5 bases. The ends were cut back, 3 bases at V and 7 bases at J, with 6 bases in the middle. The germline V gene has CDR1 SGHAT and CDR2 FQNNGV. CDR3 size: 12 residues.

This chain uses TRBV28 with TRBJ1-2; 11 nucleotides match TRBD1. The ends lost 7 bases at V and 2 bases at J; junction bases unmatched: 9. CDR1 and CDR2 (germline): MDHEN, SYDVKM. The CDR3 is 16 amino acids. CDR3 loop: CASNTIGTGGNYGYTF. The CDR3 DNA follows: TGTGCCAGCAATACGATAGGGACAGGGGGAAACTATGGCTACACCTTC.

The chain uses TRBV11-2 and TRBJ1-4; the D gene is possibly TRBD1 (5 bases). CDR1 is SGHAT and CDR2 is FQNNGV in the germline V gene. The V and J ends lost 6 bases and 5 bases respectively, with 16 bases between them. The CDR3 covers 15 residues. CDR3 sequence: CASSPGTGGNEKLFF. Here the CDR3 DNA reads TGTGCCAGCAGTCCCGGCACAGGCGGAAATGAAAAACTGTTTTTT.

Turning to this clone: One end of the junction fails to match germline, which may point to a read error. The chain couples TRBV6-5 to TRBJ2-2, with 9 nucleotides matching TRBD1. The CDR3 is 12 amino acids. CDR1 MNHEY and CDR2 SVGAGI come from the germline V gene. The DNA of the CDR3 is TGTGCCAGCAGCCTCGACAGGGGGGTGCTGTTTTTT. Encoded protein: CASSLDRGVLFF.

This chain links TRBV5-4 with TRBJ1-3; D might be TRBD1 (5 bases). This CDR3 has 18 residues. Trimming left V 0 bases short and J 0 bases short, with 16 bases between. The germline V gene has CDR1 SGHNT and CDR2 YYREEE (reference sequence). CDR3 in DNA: TGTGCCAGCAGCTTGGCCGTGACAGCGACTTTCTCTGGAAACACCATATATTTT. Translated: CASSLAVTATFSGNTIYF. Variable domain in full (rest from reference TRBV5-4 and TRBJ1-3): ETGVTQSPTHLIKTRGQQVTLRCSSQSGHNTVSWYQQALGQGPQFIFQYYREEENGRGNFPPRFSGLQFPNYSSELNVNALELDDSALYLCASSLAVTATFSGNTIYFGEGSWLTVV.

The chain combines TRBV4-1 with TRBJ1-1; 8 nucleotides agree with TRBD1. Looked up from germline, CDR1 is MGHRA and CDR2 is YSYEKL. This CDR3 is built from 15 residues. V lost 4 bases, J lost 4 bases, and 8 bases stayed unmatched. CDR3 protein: CASSLGQGLGTEAFF. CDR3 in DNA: TGCGCCAGCAGCCTAGGACAGGGCCTGGGCACTGAAGCTTTCTTT.

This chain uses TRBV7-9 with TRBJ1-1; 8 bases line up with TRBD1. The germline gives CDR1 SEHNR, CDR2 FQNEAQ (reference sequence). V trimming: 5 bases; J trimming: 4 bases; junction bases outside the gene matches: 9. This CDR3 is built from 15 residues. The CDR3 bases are TGTGCCAGCAGCCCCCTCTGGACAGGGCTCACTGAAGCTTTCTTT. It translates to CASSPLWTGLTEAFF. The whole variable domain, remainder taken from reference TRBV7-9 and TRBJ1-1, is DTGVSQNPRHKITKRGQNVTFRCDPISEHNRLYWYRQTLGQGPEFLTYFQNEAQLEKSRLLSDRFSAERPKGSFSTLEIQRTEQGDSAMYLCASSPLWTGLTEAFFGQGTRLTVV.

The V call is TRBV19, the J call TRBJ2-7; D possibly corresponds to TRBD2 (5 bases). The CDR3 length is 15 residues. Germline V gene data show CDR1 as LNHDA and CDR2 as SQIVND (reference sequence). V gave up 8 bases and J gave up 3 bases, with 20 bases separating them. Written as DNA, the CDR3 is TGTGCCAGTTCGCGGCAGGTTTCGGGGAACTACGAGCAGTACTTC. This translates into CASSRQVSGNYEQYF.

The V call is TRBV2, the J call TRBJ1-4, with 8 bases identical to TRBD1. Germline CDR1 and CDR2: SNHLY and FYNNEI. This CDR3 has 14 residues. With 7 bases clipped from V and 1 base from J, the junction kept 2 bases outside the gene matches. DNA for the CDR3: TGTGCCAGCATAGACAGGGGAACTAATGAAAAACTGTTTTTT. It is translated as CASIDRGTNEKLFF. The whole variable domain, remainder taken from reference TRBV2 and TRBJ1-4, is EPEVTQTPSHQVTQMGQEVILRCVPISNHLYFYWYRQILGQKVEFLVSFYNNEISEKSEIFDDQFSVERPDGSNFTLKIRSTKLEDSAMYFCASIDRGTNEKLFFGSGTQLSVL.

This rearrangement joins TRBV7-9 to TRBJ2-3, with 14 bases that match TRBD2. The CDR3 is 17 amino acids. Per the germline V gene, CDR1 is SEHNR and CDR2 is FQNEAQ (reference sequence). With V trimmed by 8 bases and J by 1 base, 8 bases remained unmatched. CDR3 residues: CASARGLAGGRTDTQYF. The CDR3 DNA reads TGTGCCAGCGCCAGAGGACTAGCGGGGGGCCGCACAGATACGCAGTATTTT.

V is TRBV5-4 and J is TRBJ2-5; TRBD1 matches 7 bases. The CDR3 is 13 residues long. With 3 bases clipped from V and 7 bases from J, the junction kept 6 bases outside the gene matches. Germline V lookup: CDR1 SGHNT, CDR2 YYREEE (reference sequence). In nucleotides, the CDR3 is TGTGCCAGCAGCTCCCGACAGGGTGGGACCCAGTACTTC. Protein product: CASSSRQGGTQYF.

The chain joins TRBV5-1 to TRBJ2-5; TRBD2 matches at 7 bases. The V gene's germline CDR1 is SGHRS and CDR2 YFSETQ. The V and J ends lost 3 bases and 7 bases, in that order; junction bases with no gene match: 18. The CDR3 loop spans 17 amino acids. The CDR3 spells CASSSRLVAGDTRTQYF. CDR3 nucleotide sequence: TGCGCCAGCAGCTCCCGCCTCGTAGCGGGTGATACGAGGACCCAGTACTTC.

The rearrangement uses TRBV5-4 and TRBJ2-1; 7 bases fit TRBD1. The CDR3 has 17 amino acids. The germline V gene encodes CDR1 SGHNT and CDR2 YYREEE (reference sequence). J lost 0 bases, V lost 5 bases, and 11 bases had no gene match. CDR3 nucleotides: TGTGCCAGCAGGAAAGGGACAGCTTTAAGCTCCTACAATGAGCAGTTCTTC. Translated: CASRKGTALSSYNEQFF.

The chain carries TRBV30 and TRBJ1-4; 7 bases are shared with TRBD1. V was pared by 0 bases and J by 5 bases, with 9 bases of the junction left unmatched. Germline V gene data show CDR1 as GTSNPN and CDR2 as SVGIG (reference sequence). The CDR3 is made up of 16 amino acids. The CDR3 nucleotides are TGTGCCTGGAGTGTACCGCCGGGACAGCTAAATGAAAAACTGTTTTTT. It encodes CAWSVPPGQLNEKLFF.

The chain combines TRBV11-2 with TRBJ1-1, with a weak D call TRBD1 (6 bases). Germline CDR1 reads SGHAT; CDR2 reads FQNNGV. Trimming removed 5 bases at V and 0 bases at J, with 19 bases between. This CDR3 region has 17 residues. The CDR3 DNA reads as TGTGCCAGCAGCATCGGGAGGGGGGCGAGCATGAACACTGAAGCTTTCTTT. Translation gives CASSIGRGASMNTEAFF.

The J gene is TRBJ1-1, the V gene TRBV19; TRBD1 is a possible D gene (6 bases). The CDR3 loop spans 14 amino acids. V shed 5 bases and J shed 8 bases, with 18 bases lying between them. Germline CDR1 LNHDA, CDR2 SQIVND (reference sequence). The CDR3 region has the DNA TGTGCCAGTAGTCCCCGGACAGAGGGTTCGGAAGCTTTCTTT. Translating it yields CASSPRTEGSEAFF.

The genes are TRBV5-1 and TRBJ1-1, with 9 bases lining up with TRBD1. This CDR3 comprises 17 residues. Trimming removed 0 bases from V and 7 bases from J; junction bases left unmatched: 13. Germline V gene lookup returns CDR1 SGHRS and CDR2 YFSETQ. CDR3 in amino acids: CASSLAGLGTGWGEAFF. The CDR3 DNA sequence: TGCGCCAGCAGCTTGGCCGGGCTGGGGACAGGGTGGGGTGAAGCTTTCTTT. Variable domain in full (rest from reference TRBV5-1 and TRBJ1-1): KAGVTQTPRYLIKTRGQQVTLSCSPISGHRSVSWYQQTPGQGLQFLFEYFSETQRNKGNFPGRFSGRQFSNSRSEMNVSTLELGDSALYLCASSLAGLGTGWGEAFFGQGTRLTVV.

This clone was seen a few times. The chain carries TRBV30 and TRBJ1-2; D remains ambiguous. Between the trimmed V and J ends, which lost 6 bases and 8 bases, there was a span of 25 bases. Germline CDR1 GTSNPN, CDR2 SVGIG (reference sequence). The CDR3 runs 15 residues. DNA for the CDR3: TGTGCCTGTCCTCGATTTGGGAGGACGGAAGGCGGCTACACCTTC. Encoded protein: CACPRFGRTEGGYTF.

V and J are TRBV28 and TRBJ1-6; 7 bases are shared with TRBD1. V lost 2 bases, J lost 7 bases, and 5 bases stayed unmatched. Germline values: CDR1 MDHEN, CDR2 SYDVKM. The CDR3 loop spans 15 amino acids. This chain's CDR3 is CASSLKSGGNSPLHF. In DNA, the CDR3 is TGTGCCAGCAGTTTAAAGTCAGGGGGGAATTCACCCCTCCACTTT.

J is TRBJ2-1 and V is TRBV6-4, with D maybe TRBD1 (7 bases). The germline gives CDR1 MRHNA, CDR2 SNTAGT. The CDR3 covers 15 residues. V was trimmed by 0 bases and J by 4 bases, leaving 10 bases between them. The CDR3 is CASSDSAGGYNEQFF. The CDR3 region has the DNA TGTGCCAGCAGTGACTCAGCAGGGGGGTACAATGAGCAGTTCTTC.